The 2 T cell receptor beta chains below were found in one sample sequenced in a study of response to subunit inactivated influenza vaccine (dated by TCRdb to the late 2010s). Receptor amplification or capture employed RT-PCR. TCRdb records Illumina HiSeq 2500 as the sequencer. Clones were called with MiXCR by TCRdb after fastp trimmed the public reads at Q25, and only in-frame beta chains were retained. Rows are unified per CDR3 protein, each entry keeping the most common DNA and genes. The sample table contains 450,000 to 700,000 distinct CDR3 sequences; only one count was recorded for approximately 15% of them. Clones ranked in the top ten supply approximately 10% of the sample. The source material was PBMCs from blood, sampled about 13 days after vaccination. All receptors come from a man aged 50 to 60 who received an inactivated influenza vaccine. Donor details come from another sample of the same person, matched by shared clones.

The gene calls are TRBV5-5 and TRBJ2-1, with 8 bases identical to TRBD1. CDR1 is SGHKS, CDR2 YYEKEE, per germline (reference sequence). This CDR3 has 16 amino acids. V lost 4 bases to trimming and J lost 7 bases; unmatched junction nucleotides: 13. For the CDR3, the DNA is TGTGCCAGCAGCCACTCACCCTCGAGGACAGGGAATGAGCAGTTCTTC. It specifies CASSHSPSRTGNEQFF. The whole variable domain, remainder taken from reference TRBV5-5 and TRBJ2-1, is DAGVTQSPTHLIKTRGQQVTLRCSPISGHKSVSWYQQVLGQGPQFIFQYYEKEERGRGNFPDRFSARQFPNYSSELNVNALLLGDSALYLCASSHSPSRTGNEQFFGPGTRLTVL.

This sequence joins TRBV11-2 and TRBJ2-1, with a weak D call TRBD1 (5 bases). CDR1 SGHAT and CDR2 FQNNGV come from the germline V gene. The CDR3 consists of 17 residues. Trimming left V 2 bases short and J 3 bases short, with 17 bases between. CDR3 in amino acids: CASSLFRRRAGYNEQFF. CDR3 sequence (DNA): TGTGCCAGCAGCTTATTCCGGCGCAGGGCCGGCTACAATGAGCAGTTCTTC.